A single sample is the source of the 20 T cell receptor beta chains below, sequenced in a study of CD8 T cells in Susac syndrome. A quantity of about 0.5 to 1 ug RNA underwent reverse transcription using random hexamers. TCRdb processed the immunoSEQ multiplex PCR reads anew with MiXCR; each CDR3 protein has one entry. Of roughly 200,000 distinct CDR3 sequences listed, 95% are singletons. The specimen sequenced was CD4+ T cells from PBMCs. These receptors were collected from a human donor with multiple sclerosis.

The V gene is TRBV12-3 or TRBV12-4, the J gene TRBJ1-3, with 7 positions matching TRBD1. CDR3 length equals 17 residues. J lost 2 bases, V lost 4 bases, and 11 bases had no gene match. This chain's CDR3 is CASSSRTGVRAGNTIYF. The DNA for the CDR3 is TGTGCCAGCAGTTCCCGAACAGGGGTTAGAGCTGGAAACACCATATATTTT.

This clonotype was picked up a small number of times. The chain combines TRBV3-1 with TRBJ2-7; no reliable D call. The CDR3 extends over 12 amino acids. Trimming stripped 1 base from V and 5 bases from J, with 6 bases between. The germline gives CDR1 LGHDT, CDR2 YNNKEL (reference sequence). CDR3 sequence reads: CASSQVSHEQYF. CDR3 bases: TGTGCCAGCAGCCAAGTTAGCCACGAGCAGTACTTC.

The V call is TRBV29-1, the J call TRBJ1-3; D gene uncertain. The CDR3 runs to 11 residues. V was trimmed by 7 bases and J by 4 bases, leaving 8 bases between them. Germline lookup yields CDR1 SQVTM and CDR2 ANQGSEA. The CDR3 region is CSAQEGNTIYF. The CDR3 DNA reads TGCAGCGCCCAGGAGGGAAACACCATATATTTT.

This clonotype was detected only a few times. Compared with germline, one end of the junction differs, possibly owing to a read error. V is TRBV5-1 and J is TRBJ2-3; D not resolved. The CDR3 length is 12 residues. Germline loops: CDR1 SGHRS, CDR2 YFSETQ. The CDR3 DNA sequence: TGTGCCAGCAGCTTAGAAGCAGATACGCAGTATTTT. Protein sequence: CASSLEADTQYF.

As to this clonotype: The junction departs from germline at one end; a sequencing error may be responsible. In DNA, the CDR3 is TGTGCCAGCTCACCACCGAGGGCAGAAACGCAGTATTTT. Its translation is CASSPPRAETQYF. The chain has TRBV18 and TRBJ2-3; possibly TRBD2 for D (5 bases). The CDR3 is 13 residues long. The germline CDR1 and CDR2 sequences are KGHSH and LQKENI.

Only one count was recorded for this clonotype. The gene calls are TRBV3-1 and TRBJ2-6; D might be TRBD1 or TRBD2, each matching 5 bases. The CDR3 runs to 16 residues. Looked up from germline, CDR1 is LGHDT and CDR2 is YNNKEL (reference sequence). The V end lost 3 bases, the J end lost 2 bases, and 11 bases lay between the germline ends. CDR3 nucleotide sequence: TGTGCCAGCAGCCAGGGGCGAGGGCCTGGGGCCAACGTCCTGACTTTC. This sequence encodes CASSQGRGPGANVLTF.

The chain couples TRBV12-3 or TRBV12-4 to TRBJ2-1, with 13 bases fitting TRBD2. The CDR3 is 14 amino acids. Trimming removed 4 bases from V and 7 bases from J; junction bases left unmatched: 1. CDR3 coding DNA: TGTGCCAGCAGTTGGACTAGCGGGGGAAATGAGCAGTTCTTC. This codes for CASSWTSGGNEQFF.

The chain carries TRBV7-3 and TRBJ2-1; TRBD2 is a possible D gene (6 bases). V was pared by 4 bases and J by 2 bases, with 15 bases between. CDR3 size: 16 residues. The germline V gene encodes CDR1 SGHTA and CDR2 FQGTGA. The chain's CDR3 is CASSSTNGGAYNEQFF. Here the CDR3 DNA reads TGTGCCAGCAGCTCAACTAACGGCGGGGCCTACAATGAGCAGTTCTTC.

The chain couples TRBV3-1 to TRBJ2-7, with no clear D. Trimming took 1 base from V and 2 from J, leaving 9 bases between them. Germline CDR1 and CDR2: LGHDT and YNNKEL (reference sequence). The CDR3 sequence is 14 residues long. CDR3 residues: CASSQAPKAYEQYF. CDR3 DNA: TGTGCCAGCAGCCAAGCTCCGAAAGCCTACGAGCAGTACTTC.

The gene calls are TRBV24-1 and TRBJ2-1; TRBD2 matches at 9 bases. This CDR3 spans 17 amino acids. With V trimmed by 4 bases and J by 5 bases, 11 bases remained unmatched. The germline V gene encodes CDR1 KGHDR and CDR2 SFDVKD. The CDR3 loop reads CATSDVGLAGFDNEQFF. CDR3 DNA sequence: TGTGCCACCAGTGACGTGGGACTAGCCGGGTTCGACAATGAGCAGTTCTTC.

The genes are TRBV13 and TRBJ2-7; D ambiguous. The V gene lost 5 bases and the J gene lost 4 bases, with 9 bases spanning the gap. There are 12 residues in the CDR3. Germline V CDR1 and CDR2: PRHDT, FYEKMQ (reference sequence). CDR3 in amino acids: CASSGPRYEQYF. The CDR3, as DNA: TGTGCCAGCAGCGGTCCCAGGTACGAGCAGTACTTC. Looking up the rest from reference TRBV13 and TRBJ2-7 gives the full variable domain: AAGVIQSPRHLIKEKRETATLKCYPIPRHDTVYWYQQGPGQDPQFLISFYEKMQSDKGSIPDRFSAQQFSDYHSELNMSSLELGDSALYFCASSGPRYEQYFGPGTRLTVT.

This chain uses TRBV29-1 with TRBJ1-2, with no clear D. The CDR3 extends over 13 amino acids. V lost 4 bases and J 0 bases, leaving 9 bases between the germline ends. CDR1 is SQVTM, CDR2 ANQGSEA, per germline. CDR3 sequence (DNA): TGCAGCGTTGGAGGCCCCGCTAACTATGGCTACACCTTC. Residues: CSVGGPANYGYTF. The full variable domain, rest sourced from reference TRBV29-1 and TRBJ1-2, is SAVISQKPSRDICQRGTSLTIQCQVDSQVTMMFWYRQQPGQSLTLIATANQGSEATYESGFVIDKFPISRPNLTFSTLTVSNMSPEDSSIYLCSVGGPANYGYTFGSGTRLTVV.

The CDR3 DNA is TGTGCCACCAGCACCAAGAAGGGGGCGGCTGAAGCTTTCTTT. Amino acid sequence: CATSTKKGAAEAFF. The V and J genes are TRBV15 and TRBJ1-1, with 7 bases matching TRBD1. Germline CDR1 is LNHNV and CDR2 is YYDKDF (reference sequence). V was pared by 4 bases and J by 6 bases, with 8 bases of the junction left unmatched. The CDR3 runs to 14 residues.

The chain couples TRBV18 to TRBJ2-7, with a tentative D call TRBD2 (5 bases). The V and J ends lost 0 bases and 3 bases respectively, with 6 bases between them. CDR3 length: 13 amino acids. The germline V gene encodes CDR1 KGHSH and CDR2 LQKENI. CDR3 loop: CASSPPSGYEQYF. DNA for the CDR3: TGTGCCAGCTCACCACCCAGCGGCTACGAGCAGTACTTC. Using reference TRBV18 and TRBJ2-7 for the parts outside the CDR3, the full variable domain is NAGVMQNPRHLVRRRGQEARLRCSPMKGHSHVYWYRQLPEEGLKFMVYLQKENIIDESGMPKERFSAEFPKEGPSILRIQQVVRGDSAAYFCASSPPSGYEQYFGPGTRLTVT.

For the CDR3, the DNA is TGTGCCTGGAGTCAGGGCCGGTATGGCCACGAGCAGTACTTC. Translated, it gives CAWSQGRYGHEQYF. The V call is TRBV30, the J call TRBJ2-7; maybe TRBD1 (5 bases). V shed 2 bases and J shed 5 bases, with 16 bases lying between them. The CDR3 contains 14 residues. Germline lookup yields CDR1 GTSNPN and CDR2 SVGIG (reference sequence).

V gene TRBV14 combines with J gene TRBJ2-2; D not resolved. Germline CDR1 SGHDN, CDR2 FVKESK. The CDR3 loop spans 13 amino acids. V lost 2 bases and J 6 bases, leaving 7 bases between the germline ends. CDR3 sequence reads: CASSQQISGELFF. The CDR3, as DNA: TGTGCCAGCAGCCAACAAATTTCCGGGGAGCTGTTTTTT.

The chain is built from TRBV4-1 and TRBJ1-2; 8 positions match TRBD1. Germline V lookup: CDR1 MGHRA, CDR2 YSYEKL. Trimming cost V 4 bases and J 6 bases; bases outside gene matches: 16. The CDR3 spans 17 residues. CDR3: CASSLGQGAQRNHGYTF. CDR3 nucleotides: TGCGCCAGCAGCCTCGGACAGGGCGCCCAGCGCAATCATGGCTACACCTTC.

The rearrangement links TRBV11-2 to TRBJ2-7, with D uncertain. The germline gives CDR1 SGHAT, CDR2 FQNNGV. V was cut by 4 bases and J by 3 bases, with 10 bases left in between. The CDR3 sequence is 13 residues long. The CDR3 region has the DNA TGTGCCAGCAGCTCGGTAAGGATCTACGAGCAGTACTTC. Translation: CASSSVRIYEQYF.

The rearrangement joins TRBV18 to TRBJ1-2, with 11 bases that match TRBD1. Germline V gives CDR1 KGHSH, CDR2 LQKENI. After removal of 3 bases from V and 6 bases from J, the junction contained 3 bases not matched to a gene. This CDR3 is 14 amino acids long. The CDR3: CASSPGTGGHGYTF. DNA for the CDR3: TGTGCCAGCTCACCTGGGACAGGGGGGCATGGCTACACCTTC. Variable domain in full (rest from reference TRBV18 and TRBJ1-2): NAGVMQNPRHLVRRRGQEARLRCSPMKGHSHVYWYRQLPEEGLKFMVYLQKENIIDESGMPKERFSAEFPKEGPSILRIQQVVRGDSAAYFCASSPGTGGHGYTFGSGTRLTVV.

The chain combines TRBV13 with TRBJ2-1; 10 bases align to TRBD2. Trimming cost V 5 bases and J 1 base; bases outside gene matches: 8. CDR3 length: 17 residues. Per germline, CDR1 PRHDT and CDR2 FYEKMQ (reference sequence). The CDR3 reads CASSPESGGGSYNEQFF. The CDR3, as DNA: TGTGCCAGCAGCCCGGAGAGCGGGGGGGGATCCTACAATGAGCAGTTCTTC.